Below are 12 T cell receptor beta chains sequenced from a single sample in a study of blood T cell repertoires in COVID-19. Clones were read by immunoSEQ multiplex PCR, and TCRdb kept only the in-frame ones, dropping some. The profile covers roughly 100,000 clones, with around 84% appearing a single time and approximately 15% taken by the ten largest. Sequencing was carried out using peripheral blood. The receptor source for this set is a woman of 80 years or more with acute or convalescent COVID-19.

The V call is TRBV7-9, the J call TRBJ2-3, with TRBD1 matching 10 bases. Germline CDR1 and CDR2: SEHNR and FQNEAQ (reference sequence). Unmatched junction bases numbered 3, after V lost 5 bases and J lost 1 base. CDR3 size: 15 residues. This CDR3 reads CASSPGTGGTDTQYF. The CDR3 DNA sequence: TGTGCCAGCAGCCCCGGGACAGGGGGCACAGATACGCAGTATTTT.

The chain combines TRBV5-4 with TRBJ2-1, with D maybe TRBD2 (6 bases). The CDR3 consists of 18 residues. Germline CDR1 is SGHNT and CDR2 is YYREEE (reference sequence). Trimming shortened V by 2 bases and J by 1 base, and 19 bases separated the two germline ends. The CDR3, as DNA: TGTGCCAGCAGCTTCAGTGTGTGGGGCGGGACGTCCTACAATGAGCAGTTCTTC. As protein: CASSFSVWGGTSYNEQFF.

Comment on this clone: One end of the junction varies from germline; a read error may be responsible. The J gene is TRBJ1-2, the V gene TRBV5-4, with TRBD1 matching 8 bases. Per the germline V gene, CDR1 is SGHNT and CDR2 is YYREEE (reference sequence). This CDR3 has 13 residues. As DNA, the CDR3 is TGTGCCAGCACCTTGGACAGGGCGGGTGGCTACACCTTC. Its translation: CASTLDRAGGYTF.

The sample holds a few counts of this clone. This chain connects TRBV4-1 to TRBJ2-7; 7 positions agree with TRBD1. CDR1 and CDR2 (germline): MGHRA, YSYEKL. The CDR3 has 15 residues. V was clipped by 1 base and J by 2 bases; unmatched bases: 5. CDR3 DNA: TGCGCCAGCAGCCAAGGGGTAGGGACAGCCTACGAGCAGTACTTC. This translates into CASSQGVGTAYEQYF.

CDR3 region: CASSKTGGDTEAFF. In nucleotides, the CDR3 is TGCGCCAGCAGCAAGACAGGGGGCGACACTGAAGCTTTCTTT. The chain couples TRBV5-1 to TRBJ1-1, with 10 bases fitting TRBD1. The germline V gene has CDR1 SGHRS and CDR2 YFSETQ. This CDR3 contains 14 residues. After removal of 4 bases from V and 3 bases from J, the junction contained 3 bases not matched to a gene.

The chain couples TRBV7-9 to TRBJ2-1, with TRBD1 matching 9 bases. The CDR3 totals 16 residues. Germline V gene data show CDR1 as SEHNR and CDR2 as FQNEAQ (reference sequence). V lost 5 bases, J lost 7 bases, and 12 bases stayed unmatched. This CDR3 is CASSMNRGRRENEQFF. DNA for the CDR3: TGTGCCAGCAGCATGAACAGGGGGCGCAGAGAGAATGAGCAGTTCTTC.

The CDR3 loop is CASSLEGRLSGNTIYF. As DNA, the CDR3 is TGTGCCAGCAGCTTGGAAGGGAGGCTCTCTGGAAACACCATATATTTT. The V call is TRBV5-5, the J call TRBJ1-3; D remains unclear. Germline values: CDR1 SGHKS, CDR2 YYEKEE (reference sequence). The CDR3 has 16 amino acids. Deletions cut 0 bases from V and 0 bases from J, with 10 bases between.

V gene TRBV3-1 (or the pseudogene TRBV3-2) combines with J gene TRBJ2-2, with 11 bases lining up with TRBD2. Germline CDR1 LGHDT, CDR2 YNNKEL (reference sequence). The CDR3 extends over 16 amino acids. J gave up 7 bases and V 5 bases, and 9 bases lay outside the gene matches. CDR3 coding DNA: TGTGCCAGCAGCGCAACTAGCGGGAGTCAAGGCGGGGAGCTGTTTTTT. Encoded protein: CASSATSGSQGGELFF.

This chain uses TRBV2 with TRBJ2-4; possible D gene TRBD1, 5 bases. With 1 base removed from V and 8 bases from J, the gap between germline ends came to 12 bases. The germline V gene has CDR1 SNHLY and CDR2 FYNNEI. The CDR3 runs to 14 residues. CDR3 DNA: TGTGCCAGCAGTGAAGGGGGCTCCTTGGACATTCAGTACTTC. Protein: CASSEGGSLDIQYF.

The chain recombines TRBV28 with TRBJ2-7; perhaps TRBD1 as D (6 bases). The CDR3 runs to 12 residues. Germline loops: CDR1 MDHEN, CDR2 SYDVKM. Trimming pared 6 bases from V and 7 bases from J, leaving 13 bases between. The CDR3 is CASRLNRDEQYF. In DNA, the CDR3 is TGTGCCAGCAGGCTGAACAGGGATGAGCAGTACTTC.

The genes are TRBV5-4 and TRBJ2-5; TRBD2 is a possible D gene (6 bases). The V gene's germline CDR1 is SGHNT and CDR2 YYREEE (reference sequence). V shed 6 bases and J shed 5 bases, with 17 bases lying between them. This CDR3 region has 14 residues. The CDR3 nucleotides are TGTGCCAGCACCCCGGGACCCCGGGAGGAGACCCAGTACTTC. Translation gives CASTPGPREETQYF. Variable domain in full (rest from reference TRBV5-4 and TRBJ2-5): ETGVTQSPTHLIKTRGQQVTLRCSSQSGHNTVSWYQQALGQGPQFIFQYYREEENGRGNFPPRFSGLQFPNYSSELNVNALELDDSALYLCASTPGPREETQYFGPGTRLLVL.

This clone came up once. V is TRBV5-4 and J is TRBJ1-2; the match to TRBD1 covers 10 bases. Germline loops: CDR1 SGHNT, CDR2 YYREEE (reference sequence). The J segment lost 4 bases and the V segment lost 4 bases, leaving 4 bases of the junction unmatched. The CDR3 covers 14 residues. DNA of the CDR3: TGTGCCAGCAGCCCAAGGACAGGGGGCTATGGCTACACCTTC. It encodes CASSPRTGGYGYTF.